Shown below are 2 T cell receptor beta chains from a single sample sequenced in a study of graft-versus-host responses after intestinal transplantation (TCRdb year 2021). Library prep was done by the immunoSEQ multiplex PCR assay. TCRdb retrieved this table from immuneACCESS and kept in-frame rearrangements only. Not all clones are present; in checked studies, unresolved V genes account for under half, and no reason is known for the remainder. The sample table contains some 25,000 clones; only one count was recorded for more than 90% of them. Jointly, the top ten make up 2% of the sample. Sequencing was performed on PBMCs, taken approximately 38 days after intestinal transplant. The receptors were sampled from a human patient who received an intestinal transplant, so some T cells may come from the graft donor.

This chain joins TRBV9 and TRBJ1-5; no definite D call. Per germline, CDR1 SGDLS and CDR2 YYNGEE. The CDR3 covers 13 residues. Trimming took off 7 bases at V and 5 bases at J, with 13 bases between the two ends. CDR3 sequence (DNA): TGTGCCAGCTTGTGGAAAAAAGATCAGCCCCAGCATTTT. The encoded protein is CASLWKKDQPQHF.

The chain has TRBV4-1 and TRBJ2-4; D gene unclear. CDR3 size: 16 residues. Trimming removed 2 bases at V and 1 base at J, with 12 bases between. CDR1 is MGHRA and CDR2 is YSYEKL in the germline V gene. CDR3: CASSQFYDLAKNIQYF. For the CDR3, the DNA is TGCGCCAGCAGCCAATTCTATGACCTGGCCAAAAACATTCAGTACTTC.